Sequencing of this T cell receptor beta chain was carried out in a study of OX40 agonist ivuxolimab in advanced cancers. Study background: Antecedent anti-PD-1, anti-PD-L1 or anti-CTLA-4 therapy was permissible, with 30% to 50% having received some. Study-level results: The investigators did not determine what antigen specificity the expanded peripheral T cells had.

The assay was immunoSEQ multiplex PCR, and TCRdb's table has in-frame clones only and misses some. Of 60,000 to 75,000 clones in the sample, 80% are singletons; the top ten hold 0.95% to 1.5%. A remark on this clone: Its antigen is not identified.

The germline gives CDR1 SGHAT, CDR2 FQNNGV. Trimming removed 2 bases from V and 8 bases from J, with 15 bases in between. The CDR3 loop spans 14 amino acids. Blood got drawn at baseline, again on cycle 4 day 1, and then on cycle 7 day 1. The chain recombines TRBV11-2 with TRBJ1-2, with a tentative D call TRBD1 (5 bases). The material sequenced was CD4+ or CD8+ T cells sorted from blood, taken in a trial of the OX40 agonist ivuxolimab. The receptor's source is an adult with an advanced solid tumor such as melanoma, head and neck, liver or kidney cancer. CDR3: CASSLWSTARGYTF. The CDR3 nucleotides are TGTGCCAGCAGCTTATGGTCGACAGCGCGAGGCTACACCTTC.